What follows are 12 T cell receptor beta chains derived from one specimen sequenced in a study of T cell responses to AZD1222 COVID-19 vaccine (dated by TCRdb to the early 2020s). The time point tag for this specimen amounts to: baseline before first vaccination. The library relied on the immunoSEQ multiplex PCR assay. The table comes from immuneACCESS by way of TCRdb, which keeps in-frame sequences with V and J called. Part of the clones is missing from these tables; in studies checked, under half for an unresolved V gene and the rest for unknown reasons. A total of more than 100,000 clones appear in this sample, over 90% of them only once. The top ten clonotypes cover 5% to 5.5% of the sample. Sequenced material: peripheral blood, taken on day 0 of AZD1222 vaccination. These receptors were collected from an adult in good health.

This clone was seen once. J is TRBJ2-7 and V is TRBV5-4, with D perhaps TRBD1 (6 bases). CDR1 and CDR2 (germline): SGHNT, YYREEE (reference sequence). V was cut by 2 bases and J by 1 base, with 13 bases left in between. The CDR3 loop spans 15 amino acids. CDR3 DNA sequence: TGTGCCAGCAGCTTTCCAGGACAGAGTTCCTACGAGCAGTACTTC. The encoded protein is CASSFPGQSSYEQYF. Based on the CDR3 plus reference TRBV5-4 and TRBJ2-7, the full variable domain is ETGVTQSPTHLIKTRGQQVTLRCSSQSGHNTVSWYQQALGQGPQFIFQYYREEENGRGNFPPRFSGLQFPNYSSELNVNALELDDSALYLCASSFPGQSSYEQYFGPGTRLTVT.

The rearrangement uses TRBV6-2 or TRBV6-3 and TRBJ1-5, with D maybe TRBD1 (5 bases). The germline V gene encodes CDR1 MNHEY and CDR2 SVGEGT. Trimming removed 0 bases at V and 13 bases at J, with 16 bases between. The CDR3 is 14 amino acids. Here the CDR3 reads CASSYSRVGEGQHF. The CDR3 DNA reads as TGTGCCAGCAGTTACTCGAGAGTGGGGGAAGGACAGCATTTT.

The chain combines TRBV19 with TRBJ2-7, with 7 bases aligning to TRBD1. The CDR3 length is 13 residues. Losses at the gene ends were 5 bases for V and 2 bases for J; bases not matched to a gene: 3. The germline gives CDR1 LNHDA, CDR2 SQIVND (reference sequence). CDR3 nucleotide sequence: TGTGCCAGTAGTGTGCAGGGGGCCTACGAGCAGTACTTC. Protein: CASSVQGAYEQYF.

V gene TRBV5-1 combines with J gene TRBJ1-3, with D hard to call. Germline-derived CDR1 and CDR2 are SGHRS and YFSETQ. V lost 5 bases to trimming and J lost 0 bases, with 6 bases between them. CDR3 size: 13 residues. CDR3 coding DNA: TGCGCCAGCAGAGGCTCCTCTGGAAACACCATATATTTT. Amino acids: CASRGSSGNTIYF.

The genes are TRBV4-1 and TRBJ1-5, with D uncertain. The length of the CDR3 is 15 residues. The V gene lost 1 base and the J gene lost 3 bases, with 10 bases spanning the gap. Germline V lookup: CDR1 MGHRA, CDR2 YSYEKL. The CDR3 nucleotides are TGCGCCAGCAGCCAAGTTCACCGGGACAATCAGCCCCAGCATTTT. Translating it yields CASSQVHRDNQPQHF.

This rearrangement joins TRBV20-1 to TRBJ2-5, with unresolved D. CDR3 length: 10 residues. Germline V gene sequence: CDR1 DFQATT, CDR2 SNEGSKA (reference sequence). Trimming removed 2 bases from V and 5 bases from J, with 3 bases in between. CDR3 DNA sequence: TGCAGTGCTAGATTGGAGACCCAGTACTTC. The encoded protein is CSARLETQYF.

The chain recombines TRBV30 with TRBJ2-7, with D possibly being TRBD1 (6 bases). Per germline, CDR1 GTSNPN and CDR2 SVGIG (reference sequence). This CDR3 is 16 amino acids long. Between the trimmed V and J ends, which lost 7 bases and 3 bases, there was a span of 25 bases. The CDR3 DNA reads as TGTGCCTACGACAGACGAGGACAGCCTGGACTCTACGAGCAGTACTTC. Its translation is CAYDRRGQPGLYEQYF.

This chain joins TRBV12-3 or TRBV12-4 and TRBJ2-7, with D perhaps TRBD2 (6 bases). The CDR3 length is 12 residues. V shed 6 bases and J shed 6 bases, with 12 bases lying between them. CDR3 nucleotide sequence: TGTGCCAGCAGGCGGGACGAAGGCGAGCAGTACTTC. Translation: CASRRDEGEQYF.

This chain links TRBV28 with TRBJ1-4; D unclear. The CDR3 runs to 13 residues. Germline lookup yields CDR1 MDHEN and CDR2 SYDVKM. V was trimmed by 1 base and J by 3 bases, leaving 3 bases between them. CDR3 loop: CASSLSANEKLFF. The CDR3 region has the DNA TGTGCCAGCAGTTTATCCGCTAATGAAAAACTGTTTTTT.

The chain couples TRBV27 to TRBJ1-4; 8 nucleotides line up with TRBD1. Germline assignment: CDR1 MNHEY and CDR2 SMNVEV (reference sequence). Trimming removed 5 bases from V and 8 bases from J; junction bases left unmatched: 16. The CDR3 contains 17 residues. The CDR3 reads CASSPKGWTGSSEKLFF. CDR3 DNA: TGTGCCAGCAGTCCCAAGGGTTGGACAGGGTCTTCGGAAAAACTGTTTTTT.

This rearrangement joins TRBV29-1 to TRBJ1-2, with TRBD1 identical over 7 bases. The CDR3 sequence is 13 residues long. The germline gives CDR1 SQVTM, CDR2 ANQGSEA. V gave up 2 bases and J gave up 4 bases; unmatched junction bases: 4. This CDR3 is CSVEPGQAYGYTF. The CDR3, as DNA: TGCAGCGTTGAACCCGGACAGGCCTATGGCTACACCTTC.

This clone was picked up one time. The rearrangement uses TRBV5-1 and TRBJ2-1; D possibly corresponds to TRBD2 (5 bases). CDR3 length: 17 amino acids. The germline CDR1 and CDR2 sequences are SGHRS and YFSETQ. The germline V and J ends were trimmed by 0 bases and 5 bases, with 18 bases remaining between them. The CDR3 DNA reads TGCGCCAGCAGCTTGGCCTCCTGGACTCTTCAGAACAATGAGCAGTTCTTC. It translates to CASSLASWTLQNNEQFF.